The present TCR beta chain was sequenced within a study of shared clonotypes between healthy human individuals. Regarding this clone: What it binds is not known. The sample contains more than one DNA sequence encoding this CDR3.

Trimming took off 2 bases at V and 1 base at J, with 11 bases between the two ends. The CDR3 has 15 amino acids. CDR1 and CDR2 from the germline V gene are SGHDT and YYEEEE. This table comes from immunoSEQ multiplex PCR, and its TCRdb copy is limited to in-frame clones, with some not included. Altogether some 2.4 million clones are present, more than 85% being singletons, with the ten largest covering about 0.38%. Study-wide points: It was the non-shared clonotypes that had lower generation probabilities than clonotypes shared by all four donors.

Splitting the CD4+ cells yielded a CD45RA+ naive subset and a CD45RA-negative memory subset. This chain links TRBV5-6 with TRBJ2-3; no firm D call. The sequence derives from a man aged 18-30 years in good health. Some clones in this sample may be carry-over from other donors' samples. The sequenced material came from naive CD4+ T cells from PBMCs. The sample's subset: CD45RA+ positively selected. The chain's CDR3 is CASSLRDRGTDTQYF. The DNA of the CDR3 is TGTGCCAGCAGCTTAAGAGACCGAGGCACAGATACGCAGTATTTT.